The present T cell receptor beta chain was sequenced within a study of blood T cells in healthy people across ages. This clonotype was seen a few times. Trimming removed 8 bases at V and 0 bases at J, with 14 bases between. In germline, CDR1 is GTSNPN, CDR2 SVGIG (reference sequence). This CDR3 has 14 residues. Primed by a sample-barcoded 5' primer and a J-beta primer mix, a second PCR proceeded for roughly 6 to 12 cycles. CDR3-containing paired-end reads numbering at least 2.5 million came from each sample. TCRdb re-analysed the 5' RACE reads in MiXCR, keeping a single row per CDR3 protein. The sample holds about 1.1 million distinct CDR3 sequences, less than 45% seen once.

The sequenced sample was blood. The chain joins TRBV30 to TRBJ2-1; unclear D gene. This TCR came from a man between 18 and 35 years old in good health. The CDR3: CAETFSSSYNEQFF. The DNA of the CDR3 is TGTGCCGAGACCTTCTCGAGCTCCTACAATGAGCAGTTCTTC.